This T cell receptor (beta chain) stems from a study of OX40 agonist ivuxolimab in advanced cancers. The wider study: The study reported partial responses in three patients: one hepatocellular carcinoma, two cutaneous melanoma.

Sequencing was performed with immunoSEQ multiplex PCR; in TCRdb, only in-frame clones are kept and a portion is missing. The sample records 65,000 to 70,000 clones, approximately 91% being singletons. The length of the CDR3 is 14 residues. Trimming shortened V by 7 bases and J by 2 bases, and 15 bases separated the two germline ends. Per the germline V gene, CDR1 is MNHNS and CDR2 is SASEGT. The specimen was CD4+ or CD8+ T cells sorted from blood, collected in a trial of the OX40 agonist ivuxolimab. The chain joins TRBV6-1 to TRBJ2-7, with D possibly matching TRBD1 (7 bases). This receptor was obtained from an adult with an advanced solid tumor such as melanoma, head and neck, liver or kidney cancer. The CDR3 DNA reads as TGTGCCAGCAACCGACAGGGAGGTACCTACGAGCAGTACTTC. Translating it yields CASNRQGGTYEQYF.